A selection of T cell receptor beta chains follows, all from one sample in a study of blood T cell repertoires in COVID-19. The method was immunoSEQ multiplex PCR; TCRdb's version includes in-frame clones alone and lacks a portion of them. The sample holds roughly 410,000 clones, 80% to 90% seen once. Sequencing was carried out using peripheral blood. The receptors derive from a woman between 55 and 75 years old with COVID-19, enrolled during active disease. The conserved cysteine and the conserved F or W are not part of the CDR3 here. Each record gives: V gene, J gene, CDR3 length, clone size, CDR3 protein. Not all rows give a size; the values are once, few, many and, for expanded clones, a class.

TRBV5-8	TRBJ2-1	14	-	ASSLWRGISYNEQF
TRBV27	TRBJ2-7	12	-	ASGRTPKAYEQY
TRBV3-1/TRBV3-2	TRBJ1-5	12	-	ASSQRQGMRPQH
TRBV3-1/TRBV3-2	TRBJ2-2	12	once	ASSRQTGSGELF
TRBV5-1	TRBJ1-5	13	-	ASSLGGPGNQPQH
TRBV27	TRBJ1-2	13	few	ASSLLGGTGYGYT
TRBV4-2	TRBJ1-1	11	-	ASSQRENTEAF
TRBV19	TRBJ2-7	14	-	ASSTTGGRNFYEQY
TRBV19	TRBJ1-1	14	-	ASSTLQGSKITEAF
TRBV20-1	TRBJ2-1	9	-	SARPNYEQF
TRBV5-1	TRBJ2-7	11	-	ASSRGSSYEQY
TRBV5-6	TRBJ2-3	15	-	ASSLDSGGSRGDTQY
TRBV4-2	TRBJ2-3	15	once	ASSLKSSGISTDTQY
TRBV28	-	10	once	ASSLSTDIQY
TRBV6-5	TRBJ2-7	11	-	ASQTDTLLEQY
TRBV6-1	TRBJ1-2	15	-	ASSEYFTGQGLYGYT
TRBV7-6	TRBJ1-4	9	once	ASSPGSALF
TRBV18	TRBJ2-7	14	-	ASSPRGTLVSYEQY
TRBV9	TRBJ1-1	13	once	ASSPQQGASTEAF
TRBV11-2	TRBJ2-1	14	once	ASRKLRDRGYNEQF
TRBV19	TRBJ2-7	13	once	ASSSGGDRVREQY
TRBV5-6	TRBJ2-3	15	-	ASRRRLSGSFTDTQY
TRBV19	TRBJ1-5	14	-	ASSIEGALSNQPQH
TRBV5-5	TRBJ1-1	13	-	ASSLSGSGYTEAF
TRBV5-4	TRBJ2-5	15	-	ASSPGGASGGRETQY
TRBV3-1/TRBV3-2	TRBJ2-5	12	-	ASSRRDLQETQY
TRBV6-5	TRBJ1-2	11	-	ASRQQGGYGYT